This T cell receptor beta chain derives from a study of control samples from healthy donors and cancer patients. Profiled with immunoSEQ multiplex PCR; TCRdb holds only in-frame clones, not every one. Seen here are some 120,000 clones, roughly 86% observed once, and the top ten hold around 3%. In germline, CDR1 is SGHVS, CDR2 FQNEAQ. V was pared by 0 bases and J by 7 bases, with 7 bases between. The CDR3 sequence is 13 residues long. Material: blood. V gene TRBV7-8 combines with J gene TRBJ1-3; D not certain. This receptor was identified in a man aged 60-69 years in good health. The CDR3 spells CASSLAQENTIYF. The CDR3 DNA reads as TGTGCCAGCAGCTTAGCCCAGGAGAACACCATATATTTT. Based on the CDR3 plus reference TRBV7-8 and TRBJ1-3, the full variable domain is GAGVSQSPRYKVAKRGQDVALRCDPISGHVSLFWYQQALGQGPEFLTYFQNEAQLDKSGLPSDRFFAERPEGSVSTLKIQRTQQEDSAVYLCASSLAQENTIYFGEGSWLTVV.